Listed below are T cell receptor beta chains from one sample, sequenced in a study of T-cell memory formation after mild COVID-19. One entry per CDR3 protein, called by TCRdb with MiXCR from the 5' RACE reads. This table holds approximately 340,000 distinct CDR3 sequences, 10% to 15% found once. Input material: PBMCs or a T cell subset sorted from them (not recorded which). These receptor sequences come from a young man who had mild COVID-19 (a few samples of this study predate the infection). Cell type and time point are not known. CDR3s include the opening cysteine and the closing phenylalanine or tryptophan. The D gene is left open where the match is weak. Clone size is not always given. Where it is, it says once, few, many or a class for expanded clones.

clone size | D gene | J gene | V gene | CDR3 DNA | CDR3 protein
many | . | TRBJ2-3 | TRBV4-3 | TGCGCCAGCAGCCAGCGGGACGAGACAGATACGCAGTATTTT | CASSQRDETDTQYF
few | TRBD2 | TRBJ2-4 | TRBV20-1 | TGCAGTGCCTCGGGACTAGCGGGGGCCCATTGGAACAAAAACATTCAGTACTTC | CSASGLAGAHWNKNIQYF
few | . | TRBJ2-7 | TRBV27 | TGTGCCAGCAGTTCAACAGGACTGCCCTACGAGCAGTACTTC | CASSSTGLPYEQYF
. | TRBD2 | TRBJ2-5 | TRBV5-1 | TGCGCCAGCAGCTTCCTAGCGGGGGAAGAGACCCAGTACTTC | CASSFLAGEETQYF
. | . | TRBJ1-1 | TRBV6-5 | TGTGCCAGCAGTCAGGGGTATACTGAAGCTTTCTTT | CASSQGYTEAFF
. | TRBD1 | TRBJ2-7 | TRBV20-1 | TGCAGTGCTAGAGCACAGGGGGCCTACGAGCAGTACTTC | CSARAQGAYEQYF
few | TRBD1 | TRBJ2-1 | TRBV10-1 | TGCGCCACCGCCGGGACAGGGAACGGTGAGCAGTTCTTC | CATAGTGNGEQFF
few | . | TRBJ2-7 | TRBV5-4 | TGTGCCAGCAGCTTACCCGGGGATTTCTCCTACGAGCAGTACTTC | CASSLPGDFSYEQYF
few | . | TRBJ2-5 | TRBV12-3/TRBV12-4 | TGTGCCAGCAGTTTCGGTGACCGCTTCCAAGAGACCCAGTACTTC | CASSFGDRFQETQYF
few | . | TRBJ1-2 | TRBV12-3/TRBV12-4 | TGTGCCAGCAGTTTAGTCGGTTGGGGCAGCACTAACTATGGCTACACCTTC | CASSLVGWGSTNYGYTF
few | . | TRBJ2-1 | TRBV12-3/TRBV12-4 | TGTGCCAGCACTATGGTGGGGGGGACAGTACCGGGTGTAGGCAATGAGCAGTTCTTC | CASTMVGGTVPGVGNEQFF
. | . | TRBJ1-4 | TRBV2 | TGTGCCGGGGCGGGACGGCGGGAAGAAAAACTGTTTTTT | CAGAGRREEKLFF
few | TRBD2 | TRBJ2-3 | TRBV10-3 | TGTGCCATCAGTACCGGGACTAGCGGGGGGGATACGCAGTATTTT | CAISTGTSGGDTQYF
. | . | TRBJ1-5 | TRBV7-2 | TGTGCCAGCAGCTTAGATCAGGGTCCAAGGGCCCAGCATTTT | CASSLDQGPRAQHF